This T cell receptor beta chain was captured by sequencing in a study of blood T cell repertoires in COVID-19. Background on the study: Spain, Italy and the United States supplied samples that represented acute and convalescent COVID-19.

There are 15 residues in the CDR3. Germline V gene sequence: CDR1 SGHTA, CDR2 FQGNSA. The germline V and J ends were trimmed by 1 base and 1 base, with 10 bases remaining between them. Clones were read by immunoSEQ multiplex PCR, and TCRdb kept only the in-frame ones, dropping some. Of about 130,000 clones in the sample, roughly four fifths were seen once. The gene calls are TRBV7-2 and TRBJ1-1; D is unclear. Sequencing was done on a sample of peripheral blood. The source is a man aged 35-49 years with active or convalescent COVID-19. The CDR3 reads CASSLGPAANTEAFF. CDR3 nucleotide sequence: TGTGCCAGCAGCTTAGGACCGGCGGCGAACACTGAAGCTTTCTTT.